This TCR beta chain was captured by sequencing in a study of spatial heterogeneity in lung cancer. Whole-study context: Raw sequencing reads included, on average, more than nine appearances of each unique TCR and UMI combination. Study-wide points: Expanded intratumoral alpha and beta TCR counts tracked tumor mutation counts.

Noted time point: sample taken at primary tumor resection. Regarding this clonotype: Its antigen is as yet unknown.

Each CDR3 protein is one row after TCRdb ran MiXCR on the 5' RACE reads. The top ten clones hold around 7% of a sample with 20,000 to 25,000 distinct CDR3 sequences, 8% to 10% of them seen once. The origin of this receptor is a male donor with early-stage non-small cell lung cancer. Sequencing was performed on lung tumor tissue, taken at surgery.

CDR3 protein: CASSQGGGGNEQFF. CDR3 DNA sequence: TGTGCCAGCAGCCAAGGCGGCGGGGGAAATGAGCAGTTCTTC. The V gene is TRBV3-1, the J gene TRBJ2-1, with 7 positions matching TRBD2. Trimming removed 1 base from V and 7 bases from J; junction bases left unmatched: 4. This CDR3 region has 14 residues. Germline V CDR1 and CDR2: LGHDT, YNNKEL (reference sequence).